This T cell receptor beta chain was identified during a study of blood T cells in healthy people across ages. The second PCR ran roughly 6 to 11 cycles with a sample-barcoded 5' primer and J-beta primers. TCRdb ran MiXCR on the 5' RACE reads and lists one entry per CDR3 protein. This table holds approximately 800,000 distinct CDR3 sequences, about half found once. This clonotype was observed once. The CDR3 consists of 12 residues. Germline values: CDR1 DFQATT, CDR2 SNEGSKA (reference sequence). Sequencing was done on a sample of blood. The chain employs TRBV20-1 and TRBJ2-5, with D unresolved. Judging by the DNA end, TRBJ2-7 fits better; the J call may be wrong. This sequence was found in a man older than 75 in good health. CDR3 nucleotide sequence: TGCAGTGCTAGCGGCGCGTACTACGAGCAGTACTTC. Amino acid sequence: CSASGAYYEQYF.